One and the same sample provided the 10 T cell receptor beta chains below, sequenced in a study of beta chain features in type 1 diabetes. cDNA synthesis used the whole RNA isolate, giving expressed TCRB sequences. Using immunoSEQ multiplex PCR, the repertoire was profiled, and TCRdb retains in-frame clones only, with some absent. Seen here are about 220,000 clones, roughly 11% observed once, and the top ten hold roughly 1.3%. The sequencing sample was made of central memory CD4+ T cells from blood. The receptor source for this set is a man younger than 35 in good health.

There are a few counts of this clone. This rearrangement joins TRBV19 to TRBJ1-2; the match to TRBD1 covers 8 bases. Germline V gives CDR1 LNHDA, CDR2 SQIVND (reference sequence). This CDR3 is 14 amino acids long. J was trimmed by 4 bases and V by 8 bases; bases with no gene match: 9. CDR3 region: CASGTTGVFYGYTF. The CDR3 DNA reads as TGTGCCAGTGGAACGACAGGGGTGTTCTATGGCTACACCTTC.

CDR3 region: CASSYSSGSGNIQYF. The CDR3 DNA reads as TGTGCCAGCAGTTATTCTAGCGGGAGTGGAAACATTCAGTACTTC. The chain has TRBV6-5 and TRBJ2-4; 10 positions agree with TRBD2. J gave up 6 bases and V 3 bases, and 5 bases lay outside the gene matches. There are 15 residues in the CDR3. In germline, CDR1 is MNHEY, CDR2 SVGAGI.

The chain joins TRBV27 to TRBJ2-3, with 7 bases that match TRBD2. This CDR3 has 14 residues. J was trimmed by 4 bases and V by 4 bases; bases with no gene match: 5. Germline CDR1 MNHEY, CDR2 SMNVEV (reference sequence). The CDR3 DNA sequence: TGTGCCAGCAGTTCCCGACGGGGGGCAGATACGCAGTATTTT. Translation gives CASSSRRGADTQYF.

The chain recombines TRBV7-2 with TRBJ1-1; 7 nucleotides agree with TRBD1. V lost 8 bases to trimming and J lost 1 base; unmatched junction nucleotides: 4. The germline CDR1 and CDR2 sequences are SGHTA and FQGNSA. This CDR3 spans 13 amino acids. For the CDR3, the DNA is TGTGCCAGCTCGAGGACAGGGAACACTGAAGCTTTCTTT. Translation: CASSRTGNTEAFF. Combining the CDR3 with reference TRBV7-2 and TRBJ1-1 gives the whole variable domain GAGVSQSPSNKVTEKGKDVELRCDPISGHTALYWYRQSLGQGLEFLIYFQGNSAPDKSGLPSDRFSAERTGGSVSTLTIQRTQQEDSAVYLCASSRTGNTEAFFGQGTRLTVV.

This clone occurred many times. The chain employs TRBV19 and TRBJ1-4, with D possibly TRBD1 on 6 matching bases. In germline, CDR1 is LNHDA, CDR2 SQIVND (reference sequence). This CDR3 spans 14 amino acids. V was pared by 5 bases and J by 10 bases, with 17 bases between. CDR3 in DNA: TGTGCCAGTAGTGCTGCCCGGGACACGGGAAAACTGTTTTTT. Protein product: CASSAARDTGKLFF. Full variable domain (outside the CDR3, taken from reference TRBV19 and TRBJ1-4): DGGITQSPKYLFRKEGQNVTLSCEQNLNHDAMYWYRQDPGQGLRLIYYSQIVNDFQKGDIAEGYSVSREKKESFPLTVTSAQKNPTAFYLCASSAARDTGKLFFGSGTQLSVL.

The chain joins TRBV20-1 to TRBJ1-1; 8 nucleotides line up with TRBD1. There are 11 residues in the CDR3. Per germline, CDR1 DFQATT and CDR2 SNEGSKA (reference sequence). The V segment lost 7 bases and the J segment 4 bases; nucleotides outside the gene matches: 2. The CDR3 nucleotides are TGCAGTGGCGGGACAGGCACTGAAGCTTTCTTT. This gives the protein CSGGTGTEAFF.

With respect to this clone: Mismatch with germline at one junction end may stem from a read error. The V gene is TRBV30, the J gene TRBJ2-7; 12 positions match TRBD2. The CDR3 loop spans 15 amino acids. Germline V CDR1 and CDR2: GTSNPN, SVGIG (reference sequence). The DNA for the CDR3 is TGTGCCTGGAGTGACCCCTCGGGACTAGCGGGCCATGGACACTTC. It translates to CAWSDPSGLAGHGHF.

The chain is built from TRBV28 and TRBJ2-7; 10 nucleotides agree with TRBD2. Germline V CDR1 and CDR2: MDHEN, SYDVKM. The V and J ends lost 4 bases and 3 bases, in that order; junction bases with no gene match: 6. This CDR3 is built from 15 residues. Here the CDR3 reads CASSSGTSVDYEQYF. The DNA of the CDR3 is TGTGCCAGCAGTTCCGGGACTAGCGTAGACTACGAGCAGTACTTC.

The rearrangement uses TRBV6-5 and TRBJ2-3, with 7 bases aligning to TRBD1. The CDR3 is made up of 15 amino acids. V shed 4 bases, J shed 4 bases, and the junction held 8 bases outside the gene matches. The germline V gene encodes CDR1 MNHEY and CDR2 SVGAGI. CDR3 amino acids: CASSSLTRGSDTQYF. CDR3 DNA: TGTGCCAGCAGTTCGCTAACCAGGGGGTCAGATACGCAGTATTTT.

This clone was seen at least ten times. The same CDR3 also results from other DNA sequences found in this sample. The genes are TRBV6-6 and TRBJ2-3, with no clear D. Trimming removed 2 bases from V and 2 bases from J, with 8 bases in between. The CDR3 runs 14 residues. The V gene's germline CDR1 is MNHNY and CDR2 SVGAGI (reference sequence). CDR3 sequence: CASSYGRNTDTQYF. The CDR3 nucleotides are TGTGCCAGCAGTTACGGACGGAACACAGATACGCAGTATTTT.